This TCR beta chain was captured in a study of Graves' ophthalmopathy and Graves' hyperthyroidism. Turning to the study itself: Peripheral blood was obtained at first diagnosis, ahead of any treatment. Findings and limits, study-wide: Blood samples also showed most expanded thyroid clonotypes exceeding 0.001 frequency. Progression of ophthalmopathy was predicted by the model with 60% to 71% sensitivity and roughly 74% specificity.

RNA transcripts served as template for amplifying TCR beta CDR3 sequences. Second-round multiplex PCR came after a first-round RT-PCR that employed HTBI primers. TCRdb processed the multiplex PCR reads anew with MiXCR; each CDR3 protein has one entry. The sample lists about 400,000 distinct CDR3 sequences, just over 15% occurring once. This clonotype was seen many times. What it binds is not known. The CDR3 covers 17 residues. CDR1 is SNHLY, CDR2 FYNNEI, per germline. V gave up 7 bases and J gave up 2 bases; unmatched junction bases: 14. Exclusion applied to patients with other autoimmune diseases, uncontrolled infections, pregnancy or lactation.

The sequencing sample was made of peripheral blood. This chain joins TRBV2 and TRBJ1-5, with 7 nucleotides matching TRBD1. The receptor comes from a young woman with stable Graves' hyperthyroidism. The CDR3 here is CASKGAGGIAGNQPQHF. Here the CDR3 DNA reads TGTGCCAGCAAAGGGGCAGGGGGGATAGCGGGCAATCAGCCCCAGCATTTT.